This TCR beta chain was found in a study of blood T cell repertoires in COVID-19. In the study overall: The study drew acute and convalescent COVID-19 samples from the United States, Italy and Spain.

The CDR3 sequence is 13 residues long. Trimming removed 5 bases at V and 3 bases at J, with 10 bases between. Germline V CDR1 and CDR2: MNHEY, SVGEGT. The method was immunoSEQ multiplex PCR; TCRdb's version includes in-frame clones alone and lacks a portion of them. The repertoire holds 87,000 or so clones, with about 85% as singletons. The chain recombines TRBV6-2 or TRBV6-3 with TRBJ1-2; D gene unclear. The TCR sequence derives from a woman of 80 years or more with COVID-19, enrolled during active disease. The sample comprised peripheral blood. The CDR3 is CASSPGTDYGYTF. The CDR3 nucleotides are TGTGCCAGCAGTCCGGGAACTGACTATGGCTACACCTTC.